This T cell receptor (beta chain) comes out of a study of cytomegalovirus exposure and HLA in healthy donors. Study details: There were 70 million to 95 million unique TCRs (from HLA-typed donors) in an early data release.

Study-wide findings and caveats: When analyzed later, a missense DCLRE1C variant was found to be linked to TCR beta V- and J-gene trimming.

Trimming removed 7 bases from V and 6 bases from J, with 12 bases in between. CDR1 and CDR2 (germline): SNHLY, FYNNEI. The CDR3 is 13 residues long. The PCR was carried out with 60 Vbeta primers and 13 Jbeta primers. The repertoire was sequenced with immunoSEQ multiplex PCR; TCRdb's copy has only in-frame clones and lacks some. The repertoire table contains about 130,000 clones. Concerning this clone: Its antigen is still unknown.

This TCR was recovered from a woman in her fifties or sixties in good health and CMV-seronegative. The material sequenced was PBMCs. V and J are TRBV2 and TRBJ2-2, with D perhaps TRBD2 (6 bases). Here the CDR3 DNA reads TGTGCCAGCAAGGAGTCGGGGGCCGGGGAGCTGTTTTTT. Amino acids: CASKESGAGELFF. Complete variable domain (other parts from reference TRBV2 and TRBJ2-2): EPEVTQTPSHQVTQMGQEVILRCVPISNHLYFYWYRQILGQKVEFLVSFYNNEISEKSEIFDDQFSVERPDGSNFTLKIRSTKLEDSAMYFCASKESGAGELFFGEGSRLTVL.